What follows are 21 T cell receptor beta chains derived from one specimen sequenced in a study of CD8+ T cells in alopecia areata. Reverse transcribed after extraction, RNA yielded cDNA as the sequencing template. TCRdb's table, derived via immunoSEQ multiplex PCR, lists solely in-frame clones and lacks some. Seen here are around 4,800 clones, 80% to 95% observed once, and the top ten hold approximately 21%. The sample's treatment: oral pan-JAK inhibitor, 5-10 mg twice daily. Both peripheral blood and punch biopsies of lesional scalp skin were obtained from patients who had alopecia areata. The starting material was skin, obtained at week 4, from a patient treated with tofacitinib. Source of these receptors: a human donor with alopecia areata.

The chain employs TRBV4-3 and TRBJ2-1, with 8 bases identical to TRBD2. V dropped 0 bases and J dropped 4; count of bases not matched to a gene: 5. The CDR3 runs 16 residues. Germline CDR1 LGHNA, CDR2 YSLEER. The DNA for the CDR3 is TGCGCCAGCAGCCAAGATTTAAGCGGGGGTTACAATGAGCAGTTCTTC. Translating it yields CASSQDLSGGYNEQFF.

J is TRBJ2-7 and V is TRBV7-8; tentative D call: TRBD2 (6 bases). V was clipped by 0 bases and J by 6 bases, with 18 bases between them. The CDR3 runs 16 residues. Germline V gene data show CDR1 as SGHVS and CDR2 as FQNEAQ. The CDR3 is CASSLASTAGSSEQYF. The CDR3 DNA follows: TGTGCCAGCAGCTTAGCGTCGACGGCGGGGAGCAGCGAGCAGTACTTC. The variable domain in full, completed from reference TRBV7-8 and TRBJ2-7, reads GAGVSQSPRYKVAKRGQDVALRCDPISGHVSLFWYQQALGQGPEFLTYFQNEAQLDKSGLPSDRFFAERPEGSVSTLKIQRTQQEDSAVYLCASSLASTAGSSEQYFGPGTRLTVT.

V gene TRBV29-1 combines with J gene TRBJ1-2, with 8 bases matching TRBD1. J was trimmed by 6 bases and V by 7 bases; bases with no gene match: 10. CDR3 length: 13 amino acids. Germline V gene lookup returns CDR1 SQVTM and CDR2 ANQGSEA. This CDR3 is CSATMTGVDGYTF. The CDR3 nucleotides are TGCAGCGCGACTATGACAGGGGTGGATGGCTACACCTTC.

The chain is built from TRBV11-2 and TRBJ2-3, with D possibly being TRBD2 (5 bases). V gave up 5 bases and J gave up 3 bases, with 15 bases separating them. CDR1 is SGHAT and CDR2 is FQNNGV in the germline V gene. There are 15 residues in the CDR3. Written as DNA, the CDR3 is TGTGCCAGCAGCCACGAGGACTGGAATACAGATACGCAGTATTTT. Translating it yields CASSHEDWNTDTQYF.

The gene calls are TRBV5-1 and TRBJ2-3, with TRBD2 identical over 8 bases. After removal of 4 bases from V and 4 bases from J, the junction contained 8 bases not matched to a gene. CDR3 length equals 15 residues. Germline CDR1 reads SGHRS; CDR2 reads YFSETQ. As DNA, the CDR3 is TGCGCCAGCAGCCATTGGGGACTAGTCGCAGATACGCAGTATTTT. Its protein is CASSHWGLVADTQYF.

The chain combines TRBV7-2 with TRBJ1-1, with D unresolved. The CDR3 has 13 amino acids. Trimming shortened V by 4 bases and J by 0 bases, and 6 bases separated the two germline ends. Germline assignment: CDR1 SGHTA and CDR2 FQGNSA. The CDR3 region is CASSSRLNTEAFF. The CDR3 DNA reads TGTGCCAGCAGCTCCCGCCTGAACACTGAAGCTTTCTTT.

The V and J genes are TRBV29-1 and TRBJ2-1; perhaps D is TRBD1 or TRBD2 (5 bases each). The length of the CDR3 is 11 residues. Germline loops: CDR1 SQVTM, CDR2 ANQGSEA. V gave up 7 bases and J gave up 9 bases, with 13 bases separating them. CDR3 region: CSEGKGSEQFF. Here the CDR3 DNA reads TGCAGCGAGGGGAAGGGGAGTGAGCAGTTCTTC.

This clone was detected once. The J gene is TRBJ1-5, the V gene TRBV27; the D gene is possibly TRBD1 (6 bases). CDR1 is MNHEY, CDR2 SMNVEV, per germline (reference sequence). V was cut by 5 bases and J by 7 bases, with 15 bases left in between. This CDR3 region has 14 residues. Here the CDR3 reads CASSLNRDRQPQHF. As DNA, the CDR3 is TGTGCCAGCAGTCTAAACAGGGACCGGCAGCCCCAGCATTTT.

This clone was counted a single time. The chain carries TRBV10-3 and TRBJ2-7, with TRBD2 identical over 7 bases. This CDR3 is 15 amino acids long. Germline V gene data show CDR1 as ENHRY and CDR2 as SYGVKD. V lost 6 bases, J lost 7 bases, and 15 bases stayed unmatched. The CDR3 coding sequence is TGTGCCATCAGCCGGGACTACGGGGACGTTTGGGAGCAGTACTTC. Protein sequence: CAISRDYGDVWEQYF.

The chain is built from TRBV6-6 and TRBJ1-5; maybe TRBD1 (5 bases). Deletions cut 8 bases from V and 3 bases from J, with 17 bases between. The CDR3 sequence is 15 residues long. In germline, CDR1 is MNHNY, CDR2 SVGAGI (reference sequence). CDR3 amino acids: CASHPYPTVNQPQHF. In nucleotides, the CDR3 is TGTGCCAGCCACCCCTACCCGACAGTCAATCAGCCCCAGCATTTT.

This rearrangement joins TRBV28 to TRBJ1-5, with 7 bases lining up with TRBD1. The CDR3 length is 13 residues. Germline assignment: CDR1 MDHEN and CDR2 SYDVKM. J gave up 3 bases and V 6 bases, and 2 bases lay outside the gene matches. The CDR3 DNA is TGTGCCAGCAGAGACAGGGACAATCAGCCCCAGCATTTT. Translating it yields CASRDRDNQPQHF.

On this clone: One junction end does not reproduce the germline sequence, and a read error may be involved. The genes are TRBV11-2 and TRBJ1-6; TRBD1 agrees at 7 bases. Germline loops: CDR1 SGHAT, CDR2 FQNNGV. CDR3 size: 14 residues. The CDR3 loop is CASSAQGYSSPLHF. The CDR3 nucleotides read TGTGCCAGCAGCGCACAGGGGTATAGTTCACCCCTCCACTTT.

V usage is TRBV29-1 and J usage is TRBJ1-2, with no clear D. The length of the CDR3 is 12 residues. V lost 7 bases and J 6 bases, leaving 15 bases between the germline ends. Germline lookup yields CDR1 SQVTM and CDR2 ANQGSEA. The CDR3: CSASAGKDGYTF. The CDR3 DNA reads TGCAGCGCCTCTGCGGGGAAGGATGGCTACACCTTC.

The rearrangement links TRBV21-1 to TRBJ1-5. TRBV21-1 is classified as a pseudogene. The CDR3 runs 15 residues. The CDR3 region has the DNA TGTGCCAGCAGCAAAGAAGAGAGGGGAGGTCAGCCCCAGCATTTT. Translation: CASSKEERGGQPQHF.

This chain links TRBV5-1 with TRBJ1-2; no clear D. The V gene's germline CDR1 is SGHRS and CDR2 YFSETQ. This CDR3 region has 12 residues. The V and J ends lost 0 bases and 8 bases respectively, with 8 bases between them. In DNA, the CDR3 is TGCGCCAGCAGCTTGGAAAGTGTGGGCTACACCTTC. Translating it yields CASSLESVGYTF.

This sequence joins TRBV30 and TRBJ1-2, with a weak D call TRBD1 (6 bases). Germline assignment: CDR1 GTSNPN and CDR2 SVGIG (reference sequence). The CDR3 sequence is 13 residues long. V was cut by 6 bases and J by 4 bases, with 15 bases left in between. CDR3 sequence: CACPDRVAYGYTF. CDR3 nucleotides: TGTGCCTGCCCGGACAGAGTCGCCTATGGCTACACCTTC.

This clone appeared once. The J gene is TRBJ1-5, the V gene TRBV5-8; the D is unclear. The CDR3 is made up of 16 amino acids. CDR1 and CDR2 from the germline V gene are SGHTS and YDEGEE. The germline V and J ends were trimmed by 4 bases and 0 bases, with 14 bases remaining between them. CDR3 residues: CASSPYTRYSNQPQHF. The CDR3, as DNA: TGTGCCAGCAGCCCCTACACCCGGTATAGCAATCAGCCCCAGCATTTT.

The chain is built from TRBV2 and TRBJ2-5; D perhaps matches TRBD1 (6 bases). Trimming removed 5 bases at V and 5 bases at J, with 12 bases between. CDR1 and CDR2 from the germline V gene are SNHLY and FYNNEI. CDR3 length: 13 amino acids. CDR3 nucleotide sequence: TGTGCCAGCAGTCCAGGGGATTGGGAGACCCAGTACTTC. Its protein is CASSPGDWETQYF.

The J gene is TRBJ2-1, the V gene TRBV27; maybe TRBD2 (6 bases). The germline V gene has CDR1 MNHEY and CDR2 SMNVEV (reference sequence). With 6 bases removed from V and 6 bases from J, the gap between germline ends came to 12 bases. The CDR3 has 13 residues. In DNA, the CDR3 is TGTGCCAGCAGGTACAGGCGGGGCAATGAGCAGTTCTTC. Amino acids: CASRYRRGNEQFF.

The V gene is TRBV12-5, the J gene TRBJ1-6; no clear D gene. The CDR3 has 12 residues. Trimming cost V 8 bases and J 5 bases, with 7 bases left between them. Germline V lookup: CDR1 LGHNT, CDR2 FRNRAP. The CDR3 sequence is CASCGDNSPLHF. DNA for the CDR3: TGTGCTAGTTGTGGGGATAATTCACCCCTCCACTTT.

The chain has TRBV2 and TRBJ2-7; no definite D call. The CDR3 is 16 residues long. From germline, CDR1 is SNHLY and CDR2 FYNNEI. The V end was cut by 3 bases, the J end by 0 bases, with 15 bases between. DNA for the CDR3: TGTGCCAGCAGTGACTTGGGTGTTCATTCCTCCTACGAGCAGTACTTC. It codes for CASSDLGVHSSYEQYF.